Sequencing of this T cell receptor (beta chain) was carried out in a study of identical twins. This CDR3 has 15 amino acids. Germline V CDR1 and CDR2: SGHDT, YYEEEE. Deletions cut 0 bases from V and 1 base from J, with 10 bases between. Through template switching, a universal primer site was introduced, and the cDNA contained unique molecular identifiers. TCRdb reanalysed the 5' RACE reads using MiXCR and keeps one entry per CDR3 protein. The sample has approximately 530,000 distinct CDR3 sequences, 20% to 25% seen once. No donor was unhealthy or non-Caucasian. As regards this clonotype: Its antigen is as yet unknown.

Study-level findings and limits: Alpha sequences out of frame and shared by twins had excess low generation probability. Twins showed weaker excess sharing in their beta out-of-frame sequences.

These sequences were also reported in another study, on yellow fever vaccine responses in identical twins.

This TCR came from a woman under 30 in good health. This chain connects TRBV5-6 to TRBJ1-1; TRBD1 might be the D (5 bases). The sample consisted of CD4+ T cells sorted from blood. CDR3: CASSLGNRGNTEAFF. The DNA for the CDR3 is TGTGCCAGCAGCTTGGGGAATAGGGGGAACACTGAAGCTTTCTTT.